This T cell receptor (beta chain) was captured by sequencing in a study of identical twins (dated by TCRdb to about 2016). Background for the entire study: The study deep-sequenced TCR alpha and beta repertoires from monozygotic twins, unrelated adults of various ages and cord blood to test whether fetal clonotypes persist. To rule out contamination, the twin experiments were replicated at different times with different library preparation protocols.

Summary of the overall study and its limitations: Abundant cord blood beta clonotypes had fewer insertions, young adult naive repertoires showed a similar but weaker trend, and memory repertoires showed no such trend. In monozygotic twins, recombination models systematically underestimated out-of-frame TCR alpha sharing, but the models matched the sharing seen between unrelated individuals. Because the same donors could not be followed over many years, the conclusions depended on cross-sectional statistical analysis. In beta out-of-frame sequences, excess twin sharing was weaker, because having fewer shared sequences lowered the signal-to-noise ratio. Invariant T cells such as MAIT and iNKT could partly confound zero-insertion analyses, although diverse VJ usage argued against such confounding for most clonotypes. Compared with coincidental sharing between unrelated individuals, out-of-frame TCR alpha sequences shared between twins showed an excess of sequences with low generation probability.

Via the germline V gene (reference sequence), CDR1 is SEHNR and CDR2 FQNEAQ. Measured from the cysteine to the phenylalanine, the CDR3 is 16 residues long. Only the CDR3 DNA is retained, 48 bases long and in frame from the first base. V and J are truncated by 5 bases and 5 bases respectively, leaving an intervening sequence of 16 bases. Library prep was done by 5' RACE. Sequencing used an Illumina HiSeq 2000. A universal primer binding site was added through template switching, and the final cDNA carried a unique molecular identifier so that TCR cDNA molecules could be counted accurately. First-strand cDNA for TCR alpha and beta chains was synthesized from specific primers in the conserved constant-segment region. To control for contamination, every cDNA library was double barcoded, receiving both a SMART-Mk sample barcode and Illumina barcodes. TruSeq adapter sequences and Illumina sample barcodes were added in two successive PCR steps. TCR alpha and beta cDNA libraries were sequenced on the Illumina HiSeq platform with custom primers. On the authors' methods: Unique molecular identifiers were extracted from raw reads with MiGEC, and CDR3 positions were determined with MiXCR. Recombination models were inferred per individual with the repgenHMM and IGoR tools using an EM algorithm. Shared clonotypes were analyzed with the tcR package in R, and sharing was normalized by the product of cloneset sizes. To study raw recombination free of thymic and clonal selection effects, out-of-frame nonproductive sequences were analyzed. TCRdb's own reprocessing of the public reads used fastp at Q25 and MiXCR and kept productive beta chains. Rows matching on CDR3 protein sequence are summarized as one entry with the most common DNA and genes. These V and J calls rely on TCRdb rather than the paper's analysis. This sample holds 300,000 to 400,000 distinct CDR3 sequences; 9% to 15% were observed only once. The ten largest clones take up more than 6% of the sample.

In its sample, this clonotype was seen a few times. Its binding antigen is unknown. No qualities accompany the bases; no much larger clone lies one base away. All donors were healthy Caucasians. Three pairs of female monozygotic twins, all aged about 18 to 30 years, made up the twin cohort. Positive isolation kits from Invitrogen were used to isolate the CD4+ and CD8+ T cell populations. These data were also reused for a study on yellow fever vaccine responses in identical twins. Looking at the second paper: The T cell response to vaccination in identical twins was reported by the authors to appear partly convergent and partly personalized. In the study, vaccine-responding T cell clones were precisely tracked in identical twins.

The sequence was collected from a woman aged 18-35 years in good health. Sequenced sample: CD8+ T cells sorted from blood. Recombination connected TRBV7-9 to TRBJ1-6; perhaps TRBD1 is the D gene, with 5 bases matching. The CDR3 reads as follows: CASSLTGTANNSPLHF. The nucleotides read TGTGCCAGCAGCCTTACCGGGACGGCCAATAATTCACCCCTCCACTTT.